One and the same sample provided the 5 T cell receptor beta chains below, sequenced in a study of blood T cell repertoires in COVID-19 (dated by TCRdb to 2018 to 2020). The library was made by the immunoSEQ multiplex PCR assay. TCRdb provides this immuneACCESS table in a form limited to in-frame rearrangements. Some clones are lacking; in checked studies, under half of them reflect an unresolved V gene, and why the rest are absent is not known. The sample contains about 190,000 clones, just under 85% of them found a single time. Of the sample, roughly 5.3% falls within the top ten clones. Material for sequencing was peripheral blood. The receptors originated from a woman in her 70s with active or convalescent COVID-19.

The chain employs TRBV28 and TRBJ2-3, with 14 bases identical to TRBD2. Trimming cost V 5 bases and J 5 bases; bases outside gene matches: 9. This CDR3 region has 17 residues. Germline V lookup: CDR1 MDHEN, CDR2 SYDVKM. The CDR3 nucleotides are TGTGCCAGCAGTGGAAACAGACTAGCGGGAGGGGGAGATACGCAGTATTTT. Translating it yields CASSGNRLAGGGDTQYF.

The chain has TRBV29-1 and TRBJ1-2; 7 bases map to TRBD1. This CDR3 comprises 13 residues. Germline CDR1 and CDR2: SQVTM and ANQGSEA. Germline trimming cut 3 bases from V and 4 bases from J; bases unmatched to any gene: 5. CDR3 coding DNA: TGCAGCGTTGATGGGGGGACAGCCTATGGCTACACCTTC. It codes for CSVDGGTAYGYTF.

The gene calls are TRBV28 and TRBJ2-7; 8 nucleotides match TRBD2. The V gene's germline CDR1 is MDHEN and CDR2 SYDVKM. Unmatched junction bases numbered 14, after V lost 6 bases and J lost 4 bases. CDR3 size: 16 residues. The CDR3 DNA is TGTGCCAGCAGCTATTTGGCCTTCGGGACTAGATACGAGCAGTACTTC. This encodes CASSYLAFGTRYEQYF.

This sequence joins TRBV29-1 and TRBJ1-4; D is ambiguous. The CDR3 has 11 residues. CDR1 is SQVTM, CDR2 ANQGSEA, per germline. Trimming cost V 5 bases and J 7 bases, with 8 bases left between them. The CDR3 region has the DNA TGCAGCGTTAACAGTGGTGAAAAACTGTTTTTT. As protein: CSVNSGEKLFF.

The rearrangement joins TRBV3-1 (or the pseudogene TRBV3-2) to TRBJ1-1, with no clear D. V gave up 5 bases and J gave up 0 bases, with 10 bases separating them. Germline CDR1 reads LGHDT; CDR2 reads YNNKEL (reference sequence). The CDR3 has 14 residues. The CDR3 DNA follows: TGTGCCAGCAGCGACCGGGGTCTGAACACTGAAGCTTTCTTT. Amino acids: CASSDRGLNTEAFF.